This T cell receptor beta chain was sequenced during a study of blood T cell repertoires in COVID-19. The germline gives CDR1 SGDLS, CDR2 YYNGEE. The trim removed 3 bases at V and 2 bases at J, leaving 3 bases unmatched. The CDR3 totals 15 residues. Sequenced by immunoSEQ multiplex PCR; TCRdb stores in-frame clones only, minus some. The top ten clones hold more than 4.5% of a sample with about 190,000 clones, about four fifths of them seen once. The gene calls are TRBV9 and TRBJ1-2; 11 bases agree with TRBD1. This TCR came from a woman in her seventies with active or convalescent COVID-19. Sequencing was performed on peripheral blood. This CDR3 reads CASSAGTGGNYGYTF. Here the CDR3 DNA reads TGTGCCAGCAGCGCCGGGACAGGGGGGAACTATGGCTACACCTTC. The full variable domain, completed using reference TRBV9 and TRBJ1-2, is DSGVTQTPKHLITATGQRVTLRCSPRSGDLSVYWYQQSLDQGLQFLIQYYNGEERAKGNILERFSAQQFPDLHSELNLSSLELGDSALYFCASSAGTGGNYGYTFGSGTRLTVV.